The 30 T cell receptor beta chains below all came from one sample that was sequenced in a study of T-cell reconstitution after alpha-beta-depleted transplantation in children. Using unique molecular identifiers, the investigators prepared the TCRbeta library. TCRdb reprocessed the PCR reads via MiXCR and lists one record per CDR3 protein. The table includes about 640,000 distinct CDR3 sequences, 15% to 20% detected once. The sequences come from PBMCs from the stem cell graft donor, collected from the stem cell graft. These receptors all come from a human donor who donated a stem cell graft to a child with acute myeloid leukemia.

The J gene is TRBJ2-5, the V gene TRBV6-5; either TRBD1 or TRBD2 may fit D (6 bases each). The length of the CDR3 is 14 residues. Germline loops: CDR1 MNHEY, CDR2 SVGAGI. With 4 bases removed from V and 5 bases from J, the gap between germline ends came to 14 bases. CDR3 sequence reads: CASSSPGGWETQYF. Here the CDR3 DNA reads TGTGCCAGCAGTTCTCCCGGGGGCTGGGAGACCCAGTACTTC.

Ten or more counts support this clonotype. The V call is TRBV20-1, the J call TRBJ2-5; 10 bases match TRBD2. V lost 6 bases and J lost 2; bases outside the gene matches: 9. The CDR3 consists of 15 residues. Germline lookup yields CDR1 DFQATT and CDR2 SNEGSKA (reference sequence). CDR3 in DNA: TGCAGTGCCCGGATTCTAGCGGGGGAACAAGAGACCCAGTACTTC. Translating it yields CSARILAGEQETQYF.

In its sample, this clonotype was seen many times. This sequence joins TRBV20-1 and TRBJ1-5; 8 bases fit TRBD1. The CDR3 consists of 14 residues. Germline assignment: CDR1 DFQATT and CDR2 SNEGSKA (reference sequence). Trimming took 3 bases from V and 5 from J; bases not matched to a gene: 6. The CDR3 nucleotides are TGCAGTGCTAGTGTCAGGGGGCTTGATCAGCCCCAGCATTTT. Its protein product is CSASVRGLDQPQHF.

This clonotype was picked up many times. The chain employs TRBV10-2 and TRBJ2-7, with 7 bases aligning to TRBD2. From germline, CDR1 is WSHSY and CDR2 SAAADI. The CDR3 runs 14 residues. The ends lost 6 bases at V and 2 bases at J; junction bases unmatched: 7. CDR3 DNA: TGCGCCAGCAGCAAGAGTGCGGGGGCCTACGAGCAGTACGTC. Its protein is CASSKSAGAYEQYV.

In this sample, this clonotype turned up many times. This sequence joins TRBV20-1 and TRBJ1-5; D is unresolved. CDR3 length: 14 residues. Germline CDR1 is DFQATT and CDR2 is SNEGSKA (reference sequence). Trimming removed 0 bases from V and 7 bases from J, with 13 bases in between. CDR3 sequence: CSARESGIDQPQHF. The DNA of the CDR3 is TGCAGTGCTAGAGAGTCTGGTATCGACCAGCCCCAGCATTTT.

CDR3: CASSEEGARGNTIYF. In nucleotides, the CDR3 is TGTGCCAGCAGCGAGGAAGGGGCGAGGGGAAACACCATATATTTT. The chain uses TRBV9 and TRBJ1-3; a possible D gene is TRBD1 (5 bases). Germline V gene sequence: CDR1 SGDLS, CDR2 YYNGEE. Trimming cost V 3 bases and J 4 bases, with 14 bases left between them. CDR3 length: 15 residues.

The chain couples TRBV20-1 to TRBJ2-2; D tentatively reads TRBD1 or TRBD2 (5 bases each). Germline CDR1 DFQATT, CDR2 SNEGSKA (reference sequence). The CDR3 loop spans 12 amino acids. Trimming removed 5 bases from V and 5 bases from J, with 9 bases in between. The CDR3 protein is CSAEWGTGELFF. For the CDR3, the DNA is TGCAGTGCTGAGTGGGGGACCGGGGAGCTGTTTTTT.

This clonotype was found many times. The chain combines TRBV5-1 with TRBJ2-7; D is ambiguous. CDR3 length: 13 amino acids. Germline CDR1 and CDR2: SGHRS and YFSETQ. CDR3 in DNA: TGCGCCAGCAGCTTGGGTCCTACCGGGCCCTCATTCGTC. This translates into CASSLGPTGPSFV.

Details on this clonotype: This could be a read error, since a much larger clone is one nucleotide away. The chain employs TRBV27 and TRBJ2-2; D is unclear. V lost 3 bases, J lost 7 bases, and 9 bases lay in between. Germline CDR1 reads MNHEY; CDR2 reads SMNVEV (reference sequence). This CDR3 has 13 residues. The CDR3 DNA sequence: TGTGCCAGCAGTTTCTTCACGAACGGGGAGCTGTTTTTT. Residues: CASSFFTNGELFF.

The V gene is TRBV20-1, the J gene TRBJ1-4, with D maybe TRBD1 (6 bases). CDR1 is DFQATT and CDR2 is SNEGSKA in the germline V gene (reference sequence). The CDR3 has 14 residues. V lost 5 bases to trimming and J lost 6 bases, with 16 bases between them. The CDR3 is CSASAGGRDEKLFF. The CDR3 DNA reads TGCAGTGCTTCCGCCGGGGGCAGGGATGAAAAACTGTTTTTT.

This clonotype has at least ten counts. The J gene is TRBJ1-5, the V gene TRBV20-1; D call uncertain. Germline CDR1 DFQATT, CDR2 SNEGSKA (reference sequence). Trimming removed 7 bases at V and 0 bases at J, with 19 bases between. The CDR3 sequence is 16 residues long. The CDR3 loop reads CSVSLHTANSNQPQHF. Here the CDR3 DNA reads TGCAGTGTTTCCCTACACACAGCGAATAGCAATCAGCCCCAGCATTTT.

The chain combines TRBV5-1 with TRBJ2-1, with D perhaps assigned TRBD1 or TRBD2 (8 bases each). Germline V CDR1 and CDR2: SGHRS, YFSETQ. The CDR3 is 16 residues long. Trimming stripped 3 bases from V and 6 bases from J, with 19 bases between. The CDR3 bases are TGCGCCAGCAGCTCGGGGGGGACAGGCCCCACCAATGAGCAGTTCTTC. This sequence encodes CASSSGGTGPTNEQFF.

The DNA for the CDR3 is TGCGCCAGCAGCCTCCGACAAGCCATGAACACTGAAGCTTTCTTT. Residues: CASSLRQAMNTEAFF. The chain is built from TRBV5-1 and TRBJ1-1; D uncertain. This CDR3 contains 15 residues. With 4 bases removed from V and 0 bases from J, the gap between germline ends came to 13 bases. Germline V CDR1 and CDR2: SGHRS, YFSETQ.

This chain links TRBV12-3 or TRBV12-4 with TRBJ2-7, with TRBD2 identical over 7 bases. The CDR3 loop spans 14 amino acids. V dropped 5 bases and J dropped 3; count of bases not matched to a gene: 7. The CDR3 region has the DNA TGTGCCAGCAGTCCTGCCGGGACTAACTACGAGCAGTACTTC. This encodes CASSPAGTNYEQYF.

This clonotype has a count of ten or more. CDR3 bases: TGCGCCAGCAGTGAGTCTCTAGATCGGAAACTGTTTTTT. It yields the protein CASSESLDRKLFF. The chain is built from TRBV10-2 and TRBJ1-4; D unclear. CDR1 and CDR2 (germline): WSHSY, SAAADI. The CDR3 is made up of 13 amino acids. V lost 0 bases and J 11 bases, leaving 10 bases between the germline ends.

This clonotype showed up many times. The chain joins TRBV15 to TRBJ1-5; no firm D call. Germline V lookup: CDR1 LNHNV, CDR2 YYDKDF (reference sequence). The CDR3 consists of 13 residues. Trimming cost V 4 bases and J 4 bases, with 8 bases left between them. The CDR3: CATSKSGNQPQHF. Here the CDR3 DNA reads TGTGCCACCAGCAAGTCCGGGAATCAGCCCCAGCATTTT.

V usage is TRBV9 and J usage is TRBJ2-1, with TRBD1 matching 9 bases. The CDR3 is made up of 16 amino acids. V trimming: 3 bases; J trimming: 4 bases; junction bases outside the gene matches: 8. From germline, CDR1 is SGDLS and CDR2 YYNGEE. In DNA, the CDR3 is TGTGCCAGCAGCGCGCTGGGACAGGGAGAGTACAATGAGCAGTTCTTC. Residues: CASSALGQGEYNEQFF.

In this sample, this clonotype turned up many times. The CDR3 spells CASSQDRGQLNSPLHF. CDR3 in DNA: TGCGCCAGCAGCCAAGATAGGGGACAGCTTAATTCACCCCTCCACTTT. V usage is TRBV4-3 and J usage is TRBJ1-6; 7 nucleotides align to TRBD1. CDR3 length: 16 amino acids. Losses at the gene ends were 0 bases for V and 6 bases for J; bases not matched to a gene: 5. Per the germline V gene, CDR1 is LGHNA and CDR2 is YSLEER.

This clonotype was found a few times. The chain is built from TRBV20-1 and TRBJ1-4, with D maybe TRBD1 (6 bases). The CDR3 covers 17 residues. The germline V and J ends were trimmed by 6 bases and 0 bases, with 20 bases remaining between them. Per the germline V gene, CDR1 is DFQATT and CDR2 is SNEGSKA (reference sequence). The CDR3 DNA follows: TGCAGTGCCACATACGACTCAACAGGGCCAACTAATGAAAAACTGTTTTTT. It yields the protein CSATYDSTGPTNEKLFF.

In its sample, this clonotype was seen a few times. The chain is built from TRBV7-2 and TRBJ2-3; D ambiguous. V was cut by 1 base and J by 4 bases, with 12 bases left in between. Looked up from germline, CDR1 is SGHTA and CDR2 is FQGNSA. CDR3 length equals 15 residues. CDR3: CASSLGPAGPDTQYF. The CDR3 DNA reads TGTGCCAGCAGCTTAGGACCCGCAGGCCCAGATACGCAGTATTTT.

In its sample, this clonotype was seen a few times. This rearrangement joins TRBV7-9 to TRBJ2-7; TRBD2 matches at 9 bases. Germline V gene data show CDR1 as SEHNR and CDR2 as FQNEAQ (reference sequence). There are 15 residues in the CDR3. The trim removed 5 bases at V and 4 bases at J, leaving 9 bases unmatched. CDR3 sequence reads: CASSNTPSGDYEQYF. The DNA of the CDR3 is TGTGCCAGCAGCAACACCCCTAGCGGGGATTACGAGCAGTACTTC.

V gene TRBV5-1 combines with J gene TRBJ2-7, with D possibly called TRBD1 or TRBD2 (5 bases each). The germline V gene encodes CDR1 SGHRS and CDR2 YFSETQ. CDR3 length: 14 residues. Trimming pared 4 bases from V and 5 bases from J, leaving 16 bases between. CDR3 sequence (DNA): TGCGCCAGCAGCCCGACTTGGGGGAGCCACGAGCAGTACTTC. Its protein is CASSPTWGSHEQYF.

This clonotype occurred a few times. The chain couples TRBV6-5 to TRBJ2-1; D is possibly TRBD2 (5 bases). Germline-derived CDR1 and CDR2 are MNHEY and SVGAGI. The CDR3 consists of 16 residues. Trimming left V 4 bases short and J 2 bases short, with 15 bases between. Here the CDR3 DNA reads TGTGCCAGCAGTTCCGGTTTGGGGAGCGCCTACAATGAGCAGTTCTTC. It translates to CASSSGLGSAYNEQFF.

V and J are TRBV4-1 and TRBJ1-1; the D is unclear. The CDR3 is 14 amino acids. The V gene lost 4 bases and the J gene lost 7 bases, with 16 bases spanning the gap. Germline CDR1 and CDR2: MGHRA and YSYEKL. CDR3 in amino acids: CASSPARGMVEAFF. CDR3 nucleotide sequence: TGCGCCAGCAGCCCTGCCCGGGGAATGGTTGAAGCTTTCTTT.

This clonotype was counted at least ten times. The rearrangement joins TRBV7-6 to TRBJ1-3; D possibly corresponds to TRBD1 (5 bases). Germline CDR1 and CDR2: SGHVS and FNYEAQ. The V gene lost 1 base and the J gene lost 0 bases, with 13 bases spanning the gap. The CDR3 length is 17 residues. The CDR3 nucleotides are TGTGCCAGCAGCTTAGTTCGAGGGACTAGCTCTGGAAACACCATATATTTT. Protein product: CASSLVRGTSSGNTIYF.

This clonotype was observed at least ten times. This sequence joins TRBV12-3 or TRBV12-4 and TRBJ1-1; 7 bases fit TRBD1. The CDR3 has 17 amino acids. With 3 bases clipped from V and 4 bases from J, the junction kept 14 bases outside the gene matches. Here the CDR3 reads CASSFNLGITGVTEAFF. The DNA for the CDR3 is TGTGCCAGCAGTTTCAACCTAGGGATTACAGGGGTCACTGAAGCTTTCTTT.

This chain's CDR3 is CASSPLGQGSDYGYTF. CDR3 DNA: TGTGCCAGCAGCCCCCTCGGTCAGGGCTCAGACTATGGCTACACCTTC. The chain combines TRBV5-6 with TRBJ1-2, with TRBD1 as a possible D gene (5 bases). V gave up 4 bases and J gave up 3 bases, with 19 bases separating them. This CDR3 is 16 amino acids long. CDR1 and CDR2 from the germline V gene are SGHDT and YYEEEE.

The sample holds many counts of this clonotype. J is TRBJ1-6 and V is TRBV20-1; unclear D gene. V shed 6 bases and J shed 1 base, with 10 bases lying between them. The CDR3 length is 14 residues. Germline V lookup: CDR1 DFQATT, CDR2 SNEGSKA (reference sequence). The CDR3 DNA is TGCAGTGCGTCGTCGGGTTCCTATAATTCACCCCTCCACTTT. This sequence encodes CSASSGSYNSPLHF.

V usage is TRBV7-9 and J usage is TRBJ2-2; unclear D gene. This CDR3 spans 14 amino acids. Looked up from germline, CDR1 is SEHNR and CDR2 is FQNEAQ (reference sequence). V gave up 4 bases and J gave up 3 bases, with 9 bases separating them. Written as DNA, the CDR3 is TGTGCCAGCAGCTCTAGTGCGGACACCGGGGAGCTGTTTTTT. Protein: CASSSSADTGELFF.

Many counts were recorded for this clonotype. The chain links TRBV29-1 to TRBJ2-5; TRBD2 is a possible D gene (6 bases). V was trimmed by 4 bases and J by 1 base, leaving 16 bases between them. Germline CDR1 SQVTM, CDR2 ANQGSEA. The CDR3 covers 15 residues. CDR3 sequence reads: CSVVPRGAPQETQYF. CDR3 nucleotide sequence: TGCAGCGTTGTTCCGCGGGGAGCCCCCCAAGAGACCCAGTACTTC.